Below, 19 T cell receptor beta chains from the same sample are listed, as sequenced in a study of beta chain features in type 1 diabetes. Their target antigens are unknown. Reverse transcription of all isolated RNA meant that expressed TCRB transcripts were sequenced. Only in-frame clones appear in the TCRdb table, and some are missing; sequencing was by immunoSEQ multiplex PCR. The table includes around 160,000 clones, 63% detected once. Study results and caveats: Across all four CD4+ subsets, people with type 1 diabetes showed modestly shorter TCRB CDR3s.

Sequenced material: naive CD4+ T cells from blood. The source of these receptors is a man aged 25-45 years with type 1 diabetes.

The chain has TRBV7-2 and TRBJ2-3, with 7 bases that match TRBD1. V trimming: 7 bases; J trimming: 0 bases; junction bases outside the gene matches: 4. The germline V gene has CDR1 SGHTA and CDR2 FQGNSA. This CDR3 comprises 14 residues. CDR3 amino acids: CASTPGQSTDTQYF. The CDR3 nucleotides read TGTGCCAGCACACCGGGACAGAGCACAGATACGCAGTATTTT.

CDR3 nucleotides: TGCGCCAGCAGCTCACGACAGCCTAACGCTGAAGCTTTCTTT. Its protein product is CASSSRQPNAEAFF. The V and J genes are TRBV5-1 and TRBJ1-1, with a possible D match to TRBD1 (5 bases). The CDR3 runs to 14 residues. The germline gives CDR1 SGHRS, CDR2 YFSETQ. V shed 3 bases and J shed 6 bases, with 15 bases lying between them.

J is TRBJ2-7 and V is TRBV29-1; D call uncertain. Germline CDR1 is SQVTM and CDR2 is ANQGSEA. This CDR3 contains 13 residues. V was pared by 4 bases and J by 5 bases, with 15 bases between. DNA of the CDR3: TGCAGCGTTGGAGAGACTTACGGAGACGAGCAGTACTTC. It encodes CSVGETYGDEQYF.

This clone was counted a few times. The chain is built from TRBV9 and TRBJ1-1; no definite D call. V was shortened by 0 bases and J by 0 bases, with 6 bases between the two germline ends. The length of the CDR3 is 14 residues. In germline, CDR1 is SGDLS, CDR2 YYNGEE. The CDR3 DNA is TGTGCCAGCAGCGTAGTCGGAGTGAACACTGAAGCTTTCTTT. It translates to CASSVVGVNTEAFF.

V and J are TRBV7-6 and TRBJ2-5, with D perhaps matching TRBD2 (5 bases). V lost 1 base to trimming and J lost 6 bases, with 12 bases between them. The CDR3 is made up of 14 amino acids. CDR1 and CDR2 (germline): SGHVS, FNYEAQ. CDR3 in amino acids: CASSLVHGRQTQYF. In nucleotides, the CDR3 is TGTGCCAGCAGCTTAGTACATGGGAGACAGACCCAGTACTTC.

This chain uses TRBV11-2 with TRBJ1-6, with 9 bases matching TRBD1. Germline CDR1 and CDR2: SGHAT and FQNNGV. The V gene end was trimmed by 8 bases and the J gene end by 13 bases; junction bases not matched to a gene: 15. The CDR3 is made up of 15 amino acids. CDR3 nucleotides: TGTGCCAGCCGCACCGACGGGACAGGGAAAATGCCCCTCCACTTT. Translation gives CASRTDGTGKMPLHF.

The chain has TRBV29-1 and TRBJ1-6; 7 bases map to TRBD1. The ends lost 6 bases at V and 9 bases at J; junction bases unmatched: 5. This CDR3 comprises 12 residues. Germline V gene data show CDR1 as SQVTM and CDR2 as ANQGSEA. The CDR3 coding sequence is TGCAGCGTCGGACAGGTCGGTTCACCCCTCCACTTT. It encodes CSVGQVGSPLHF. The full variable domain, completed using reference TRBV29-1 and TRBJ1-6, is SAVISQKPSRDICQRGTSLTIQCQVDSQVTMMFWYRQQPGQSLTLIATANQGSEATYESGFVIDKFPISRPNLTFSTLTVSNMSPEDSSIYLCSVGQVGSPLHFGNGTRLTVT.

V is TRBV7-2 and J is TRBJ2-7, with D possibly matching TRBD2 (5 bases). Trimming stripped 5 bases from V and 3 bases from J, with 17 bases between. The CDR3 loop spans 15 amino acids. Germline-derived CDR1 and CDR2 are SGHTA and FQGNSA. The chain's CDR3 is CASSLLDGELYEQYF. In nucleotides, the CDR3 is TGTGCCAGCAGCCTGCTGGACGGGGAACTCTACGAGCAGTACTTC.

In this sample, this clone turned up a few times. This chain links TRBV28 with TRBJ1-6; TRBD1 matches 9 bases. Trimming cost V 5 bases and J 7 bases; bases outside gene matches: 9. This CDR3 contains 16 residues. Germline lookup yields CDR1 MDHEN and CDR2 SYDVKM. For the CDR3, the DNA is TGTGCCAGCAGTACCAACACCGGGACAGGGAATTCACCCCTCCACTTT. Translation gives CASSTNTGTGNSPLHF.

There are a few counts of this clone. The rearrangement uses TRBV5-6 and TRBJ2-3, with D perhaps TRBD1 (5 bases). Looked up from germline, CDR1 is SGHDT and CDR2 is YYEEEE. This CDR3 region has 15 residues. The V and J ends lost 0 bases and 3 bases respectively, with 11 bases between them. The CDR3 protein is CASSLGSAGTDTQYF. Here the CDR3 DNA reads TGTGCCAGCAGCTTGGGGTCCGCAGGGACAGATACGCAGTATTTT.

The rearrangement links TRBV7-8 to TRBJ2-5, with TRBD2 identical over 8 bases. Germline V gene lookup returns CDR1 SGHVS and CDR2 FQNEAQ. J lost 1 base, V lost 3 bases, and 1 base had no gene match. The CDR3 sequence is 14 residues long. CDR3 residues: CASSFSGSQETQYF. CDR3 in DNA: TGTGCCAGCAGCTTCAGCGGGAGCCAAGAGACCCAGTACTTC.

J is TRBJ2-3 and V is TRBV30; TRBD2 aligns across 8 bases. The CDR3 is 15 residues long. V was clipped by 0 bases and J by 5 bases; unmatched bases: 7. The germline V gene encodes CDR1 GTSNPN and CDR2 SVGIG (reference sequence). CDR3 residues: CAWSVTGLGGDTQYF. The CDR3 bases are TGTGCCTGGAGTGTAACGGGACTAGGTGGAGATACGCAGTATTTT.

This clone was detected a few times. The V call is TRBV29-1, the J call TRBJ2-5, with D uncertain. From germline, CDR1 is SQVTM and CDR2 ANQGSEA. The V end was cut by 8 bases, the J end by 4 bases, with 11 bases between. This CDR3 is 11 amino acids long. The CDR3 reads CSLRWGETQYF. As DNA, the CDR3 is TGCAGCCTCCGGTGGGGAGAGACCCAGTACTTC.

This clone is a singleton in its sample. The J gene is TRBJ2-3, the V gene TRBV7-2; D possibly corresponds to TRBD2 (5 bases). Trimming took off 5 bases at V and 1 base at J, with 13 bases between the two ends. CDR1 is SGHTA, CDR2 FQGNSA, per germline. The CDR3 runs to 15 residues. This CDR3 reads CASSPTGGRTDTQYF. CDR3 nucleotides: TGTGCCAGCAGCCCGACTGGCGGGCGCACAGATACGCAGTATTTT.

CDR3 nucleotides: TGTGCCTGGGGGGGCTCATGGGCAGATACGCAGTATTTT. As protein: CAWGGSWADTQYF. V gene TRBV30 combines with J gene TRBJ2-3, with D perhaps TRBD1 (6 bases). CDR1 is GTSNPN, CDR2 SVGIG, per germline (reference sequence). CDR3 size: 13 residues. V lost 5 bases, J lost 4 bases, and 13 bases lay in between.

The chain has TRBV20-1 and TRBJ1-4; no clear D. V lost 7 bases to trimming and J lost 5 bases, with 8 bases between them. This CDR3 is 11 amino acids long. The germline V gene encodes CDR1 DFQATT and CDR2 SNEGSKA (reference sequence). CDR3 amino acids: CSVHSNEKLFF. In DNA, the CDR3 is TGCAGTGTTCATTCCAATGAAAAACTGTTTTTT.

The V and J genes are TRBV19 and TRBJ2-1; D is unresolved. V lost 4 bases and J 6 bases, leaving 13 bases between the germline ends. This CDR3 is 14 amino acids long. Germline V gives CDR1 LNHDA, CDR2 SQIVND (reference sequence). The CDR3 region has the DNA TGTGCCAGTAGTACTCCTTCGTTGGGCAATGAGCAGTTCTTC. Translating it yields CASSTPSLGNEQFF.

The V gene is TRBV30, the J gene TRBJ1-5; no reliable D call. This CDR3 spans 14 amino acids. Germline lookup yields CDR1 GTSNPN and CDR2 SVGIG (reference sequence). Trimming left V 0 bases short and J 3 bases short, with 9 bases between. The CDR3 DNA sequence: TGTGCCTGGAGTGTACTGACTCCCAATCAGCCCCAGCATTTT. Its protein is CAWSVLTPNQPQHF.

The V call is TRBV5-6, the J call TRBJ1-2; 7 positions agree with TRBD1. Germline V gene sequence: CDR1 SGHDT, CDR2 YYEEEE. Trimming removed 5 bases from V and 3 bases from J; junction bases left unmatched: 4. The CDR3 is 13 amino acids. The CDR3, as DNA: TGTGCCAGCAGATTTGACAGGGACTATGGCTACACCTTC. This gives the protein CASRFDRDYGYTF.